The 24 T cell receptor beta chains presented below share a single source sample, sequenced in a study of blood T cell repertoires in COVID-19. The repertoire was sequenced with immunoSEQ multiplex PCR; TCRdb's copy has only in-frame clones and lacks some. The table has roughly 230,000 clones, 81% seen once; the top ten hold around 8%. Sequencing used peripheral blood. The receptors were sampled from a woman of 80 years or more with acute or convalescent COVID-19.

This chain joins TRBV7-9 and TRBJ1-2; 7 bases fit TRBD1. With V trimmed by 4 bases and J by 5 bases, 7 bases remained unmatched. Germline-derived CDR1 and CDR2 are SEHNR and FQNEAQ (reference sequence). There are 14 residues in the CDR3. CDR3 DNA sequence: TGTGCCAGCAGCTACGGGACAGCGATATATGGCTACACCTTC. Translated, it gives CASSYGTAIYGYTF.

The chain is built from TRBV2 and TRBJ1-6, with 9 bases matching TRBD1. Germline loops: CDR1 SNHLY, CDR2 FYNNEI. Losses at the gene ends were 6 bases for V and 16 bases for J; bases not matched to a gene: 7. This CDR3 is 12 amino acids long. The CDR3, as DNA: TGTGCCAGCAGCACCAGGGACAGGGAACTCCACTTT. Its protein product is CASSTRDRELHF. Variable domain in full (rest from reference TRBV2 and TRBJ1-6): EPEVTQTPSHQVTQMGQEVILRCVPISNHLYFYWYRQILGQKVEFLVSFYNNEISEKSEIFDDQFSVERPDGSNFTLKIRSTKLEDSAMYFCASSTRDRELHFGNGTRLTVT.

This sequence joins TRBV5-1 and TRBJ2-1; 14 bases align to TRBD2. This CDR3 contains 16 residues. The ends lost 0 bases at V and 8 bases at J; junction bases unmatched: 4. CDR1 and CDR2 from the germline V gene are SGHRS and YFSETQ. CDR3: CASSLAGLAGGYEQFF. The CDR3 region has the DNA TGCGCCAGCAGCTTGGCCGGACTAGCGGGAGGCTATGAGCAGTTCTTC.

This clone was recorded once. V is TRBV19 and J is TRBJ1-3; TRBD1 might be the D (6 bases). The CDR3 consists of 13 residues. Trimming pared 10 bases from V and 2 bases from J, leaving 12 bases between. The germline V gene encodes CDR1 LNHDA and CDR2 SQIVND (reference sequence). The CDR3 protein is CATHNRAGNTIYF. The CDR3 coding sequence is TGTGCCACCCACAACAGGGCTGGAAACACCATATATTTT.

This chain links TRBV28 with TRBJ2-2; perhaps TRBD1 as D (5 bases). V was cut by 6 bases and J by 3 bases, with 23 bases left in between. This CDR3 comprises 18 residues. The germline CDR1 and CDR2 sequences are MDHEN and SYDVKM. The CDR3 is CASRGPQGYLRDTGELFF. Here the CDR3 DNA reads TGTGCCAGCAGAGGACCTCAGGGATATTTAAGGGACACCGGGGAGCTGTTTTTT.

V and J are TRBV4-2 and TRBJ2-1; maybe TRBD2 (6 bases). Germline CDR1 LGHNA, CDR2 YNFKEQ. There are 15 residues in the CDR3. The ends were cut back, 1 base at V and 7 bases at J, with 14 bases in the middle. CDR3 protein: CASSQAGGSSNEQFF. CDR3 nucleotide sequence: TGTGCCAGCAGCCAAGCTGGGGGGAGCTCGAATGAGCAGTTCTTC.

The rearrangement links TRBV9 to TRBJ2-1; D uncertain. Germline assignment: CDR1 SGDLS and CDR2 YYNGEE. V dropped 3 bases and J dropped 1 base, with 8 bases sitting between them. The CDR3 runs 14 residues. CDR3 residues: CASSAAPSYNEQFF. The DNA of the CDR3 is TGTGCCAGCAGCGCAGCGCCGTCCTACAATGAGCAGTTCTTC.

This clone was seen ten or more times. The chain has TRBV7-3 and TRBJ2-7; 9 positions match TRBD2. V shed 5 bases and J 8 bases; nucleotides not matched to a gene: 7. In germline, CDR1 is SGHTA, CDR2 FQGTGA. The CDR3 is made up of 13 amino acids. CDR3 sequence (DNA): TGTGCCAGCAGCCCACTAGCGGGTAGAAAGCAGTACTTC. Translation: CASSPLAGRKQYF.

J is TRBJ2-7 and V is TRBV5-4; 10 bases map to TRBD2. CDR3 size: 14 residues. Looked up from germline, CDR1 is SGHNT and CDR2 is YYREEE (reference sequence). V was pared by 10 bases and J by 1 base, with 8 bases of the junction left unmatched. The CDR3 sequence is CAVGAAGGSYEQYF. The CDR3 nucleotides read TGTGCCGTGGGGGCAGCGGGGGGGTCCTACGAGCAGTACTTC.

The chain is built from TRBV7-2 and TRBJ2-1; possible D gene TRBD1, 5 bases. Germline-derived CDR1 and CDR2 are SGHTA and FQGNSA. Between the trimmed V and J ends, which lost 4 bases and 4 bases, there was a span of 14 bases. This CDR3 has 15 residues. The CDR3 loop reads CASSSPQGRYNEQFF. In DNA, the CDR3 is TGTGCCAGCAGCTCCCCCCAGGGCAGGTACAATGAGCAGTTCTTC. Supplemented by reference TRBV7-2 and TRBJ2-1, the full variable domain reads GAGVSQSPSNKVTEKGKDVELRCDPISGHTALYWYRQSLGQGLEFLIYFQGNSAPDKSGLPSDRFSAERTGGSVSTLTIQRTQQEDSAVYLCASSSPQGRYNEQFFGPGTRLTVL.

The chain employs TRBV28 and TRBJ1-1; TRBD1 matches 8 bases. Per the germline V gene, CDR1 is MDHEN and CDR2 is SYDVKM. With V trimmed by 2 bases and J by 7 bases, 6 bases remained unmatched. This CDR3 is 14 amino acids long. The CDR3 DNA reads TGTGCCAGCAGTTTAGTAGGACAGGGCAGTGAAGCTTTCTTT. Its translation: CASSLVGQGSEAFF.

This clone was detected only a few times. The chain couples TRBV20-1 to TRBJ1-1; D is unresolved. Germline V gene data show CDR1 as DFQATT and CDR2 as SNEGSKA (reference sequence). This CDR3 comprises 8 residues. CDR3 in amino acids: CSSSEAFF. The CDR3 coding sequence is TGCAGCTCTTCGGAAGCTTTCTTT.

V gene TRBV5-1 combines with J gene TRBJ1-3, with D unresolved. Trimming stripped 2 bases from V and 2 bases from J, with 14 bases between. Germline V CDR1 and CDR2: SGHRS, YFSETQ. This CDR3 is 16 amino acids long. DNA for the CDR3: TGCGCCAGCAGCTTAGAATTCGGGGTAGCTGGAAACACCATATATTTT. It codes for CASSLEFGVAGNTIYF.

The V and J genes are TRBV3-1 (or the pseudogene TRBV3-2) and TRBJ2-7; TRBD2 might be the D (5 bases). The CDR3 runs 14 residues. Germline CDR1 is LGHDT and CDR2 is YNNKEL (reference sequence). The V gene lost 4 bases and the J gene lost 6 bases, with 16 bases spanning the gap. CDR3 loop: CASSPNRELGEQYF. The CDR3, as DNA: TGTGCCAGCAGCCCCAACCGGGAACTCGGCGAGCAGTACTTC.

This chain connects TRBV19 to TRBJ2-2; 10 nucleotides align to TRBD1. This CDR3 has 19 residues. V lost 4 bases to trimming and J lost 1 base; unmatched junction nucleotides: 12. Germline V lookup: CDR1 LNHDA, CDR2 SQIVND (reference sequence). CDR3 loop: CASSNPPGQGPLNTGELFF. The CDR3 DNA is TGTGCCAGTAGTAACCCGCCGGGACAGGGGCCATTGAACACCGGGGAGCTGTTTTTT.

This clone was found once. This chain joins TRBV27 and TRBJ2-3, with 8 bases lining up with TRBD2. Losses at the gene ends were 3 bases for V and 5 bases for J; bases not matched to a gene: 7. The CDR3 consists of 15 residues. Germline lookup yields CDR1 MNHEY and CDR2 SMNVEV (reference sequence). In DNA form, the CDR3 reads TGTGCCAGCAGTTTTTCGGCGGGAGGTGAAGATACGCAGTATTTT. It encodes CASSFSAGGEDTQYF.

This clone was detected once. The genes are TRBV27 and TRBJ2-2; 9 bases are a match to TRBD2. Per the germline V gene, CDR1 is MNHEY and CDR2 is SMNVEV (reference sequence). The CDR3 sequence is 15 residues long. Germline trimming cut 3 bases from V and 5 bases from J; bases unmatched to any gene: 4. The CDR3 sequence: CASSFAGGPTGELFF. The CDR3 DNA follows: TGTGCCAGCAGTTTCGCGGGAGGGCCGACCGGGGAGCTGTTTTTT.

A few counts support this clone. J is TRBJ2-7 and V is TRBV27, with 12 bases lining up with TRBD2. CDR1 and CDR2 from the germline V gene are MNHEY and SMNVEV (reference sequence). This CDR3 is built from 18 residues. V dropped 4 bases and J dropped 0; count of bases not matched to a gene: 10. The DNA for the CDR3 is TGTGCCAGCAGTTACCCCAGACTAGCGGGAGTAAGCTCCTACGAGCAGTACTTC. Translated: CASSYPRLAGVSSYEQYF.

The chain has TRBV5-1 and TRBJ2-7; TRBD2 matches at 9 bases. J was trimmed by 5 bases and V by 4 bases; bases with no gene match: 7. The CDR3 consists of 14 residues. Germline CDR1 is SGHRS and CDR2 is YFSETQ. Here the CDR3 DNA reads TGCGCCAGCAGCCCCCTAGCGGGACAGAACGAGCAGTACTTC. The encoded protein is CASSPLAGQNEQYF.

This chain joins TRBV6-6 and TRBJ2-1, with D unclear. Per the germline V gene, CDR1 is MNHNY and CDR2 is SVGAGI (reference sequence). This CDR3 is built from 11 residues. V lost 6 bases, J lost 10 bases, and 10 bases lay in between. The CDR3 spells CASSPLREQFF. The CDR3 DNA sequence: TGTGCCAGCAGCCCCTTGAGAGAGCAGTTCTTC.

J is TRBJ1-4 and V is TRBV7-9; the D is unclear. V was pared by 1 base and J by 5 bases, with 11 bases between. Germline V gives CDR1 SEHNR, CDR2 FQNEAQ (reference sequence). The CDR3 extends over 15 amino acids. In DNA, the CDR3 is TGTGCCAGCAGCTTAGGGGTAGGCGGAAATGAAAAACTGTTTTTT. It codes for CASSLGVGGNEKLFF.

The CDR3 reads CASSHSYNEQFF. CDR3 sequence (DNA): TGTGCCAGCAGCCATTCCTACAATGAGCAGTTCTTC. This chain joins TRBV12-3 or TRBV12-4 and TRBJ2-1; D is uncertain. This CDR3 comprises 12 residues. V lost 6 bases to trimming and J lost 1 base, with 4 bases between them.

The chain combines TRBV29-1 with TRBJ2-7; 8 bases are shared with TRBD1. The CDR3 spans 12 residues. Losses at the gene ends were 1 base for V and 7 bases for J; bases not matched to a gene: 3. The germline gives CDR1 SQVTM, CDR2 ANQGSEA. CDR3 residues: CSVEGTGYEQYF. For the CDR3, the DNA is TGCAGCGTTGAAGGGACAGGGTATGAGCAGTACTTC.

The chain links TRBV28 to TRBJ2-2, with TRBD1 matching 11 bases. The CDR3 extends over 15 amino acids. Germline assignment: CDR1 MDHEN and CDR2 SYDVKM. Unmatched junction bases numbered 5, after V lost 5 bases and J lost 6 bases. CDR3 nucleotide sequence: TGTGCCAGCAGTCTCGGGACAGGGGGTTCCGGGGAGCTGTTTTTT. Amino acid sequence: CASSLGTGGSGELFF. The full variable domain, with the rest looked up from reference TRBV28 and TRBJ2-2, is DVKVTQSSRYLVKRTGEKVFLECVQDMDHENMFWYRQDPGLGLRLIYFSYDVKMKEKGDIPEGYSVSREKKERFSLILESASTNQTSMYLCASSLGTGGSGELFFGEGSRLTVL.